This T cell receptor (beta chain) emerged from a study of cytomegalovirus exposure and HLA in healthy donors. CDR3 length equals 15 residues. V was clipped by 4 bases and J by 0 bases, with 7 bases between them. CDR1 MNHEY and CDR2 SMNVEV come from the germline V gene (reference sequence). Study observations and caveats: At a 0.05 false discovery rate, a later analysis found about 17,000 TCR beta sequences to be associated with HLA alleles. A reported reduction in N-insertions relative to the approximately 670-donor mean was seen in an Asian-associated ancestry cluster in a later analysis.

Both 60 Vbeta primers and 13 Jbeta primers went into the PCR. The assay was immunoSEQ multiplex PCR, and TCRdb's table has in-frame clones only and misses some. Altogether about 140,000 clones are present, around 86% being singletons, with the ten largest covering less than 1.5%. This clone was detected only a few times. Antigen unknown. Every donor was a healthy person donating bone marrow. The sequence came from a female donor in good health and CMV-seronegative. Specimen: PBMCs. This chain links TRBV27 with TRBJ2-6; no clear D gene. This CDR3 is CASSSSFSGANVLTF. The CDR3 DNA follows: TGTGCCAGCAGTTCCTCTTTCTCTGGGGCCAACGTCCTGACTTTC.